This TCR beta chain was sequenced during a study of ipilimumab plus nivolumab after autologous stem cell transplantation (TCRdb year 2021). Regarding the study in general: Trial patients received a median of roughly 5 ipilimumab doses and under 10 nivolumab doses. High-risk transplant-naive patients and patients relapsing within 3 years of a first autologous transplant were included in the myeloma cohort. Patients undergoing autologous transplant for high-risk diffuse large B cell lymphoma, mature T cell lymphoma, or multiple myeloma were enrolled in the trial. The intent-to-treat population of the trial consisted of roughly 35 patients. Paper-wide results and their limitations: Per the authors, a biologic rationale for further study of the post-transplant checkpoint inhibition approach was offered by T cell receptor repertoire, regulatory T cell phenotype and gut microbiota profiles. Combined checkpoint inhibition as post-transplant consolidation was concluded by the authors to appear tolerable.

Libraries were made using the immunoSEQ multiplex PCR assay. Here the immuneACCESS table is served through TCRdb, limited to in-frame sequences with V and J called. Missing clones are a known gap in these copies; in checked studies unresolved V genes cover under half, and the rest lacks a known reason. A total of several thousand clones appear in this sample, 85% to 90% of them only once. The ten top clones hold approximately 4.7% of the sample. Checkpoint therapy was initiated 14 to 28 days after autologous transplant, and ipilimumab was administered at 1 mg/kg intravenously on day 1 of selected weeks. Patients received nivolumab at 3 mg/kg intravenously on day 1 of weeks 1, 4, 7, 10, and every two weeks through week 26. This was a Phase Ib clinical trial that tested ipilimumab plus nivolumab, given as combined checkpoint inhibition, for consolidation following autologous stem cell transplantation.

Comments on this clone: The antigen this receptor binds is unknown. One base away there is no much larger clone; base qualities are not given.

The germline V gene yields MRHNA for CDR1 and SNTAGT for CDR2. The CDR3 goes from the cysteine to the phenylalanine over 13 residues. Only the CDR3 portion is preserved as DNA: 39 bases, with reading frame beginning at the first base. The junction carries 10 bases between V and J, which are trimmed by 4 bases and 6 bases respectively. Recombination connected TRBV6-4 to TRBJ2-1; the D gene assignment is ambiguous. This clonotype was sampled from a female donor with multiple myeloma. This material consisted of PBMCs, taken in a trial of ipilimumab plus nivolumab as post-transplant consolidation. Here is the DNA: TGTGCCAGCAGTGTTTATGGAAGCAATGAGCAGTTCTTC. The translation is CASSVYGSNEQFF.